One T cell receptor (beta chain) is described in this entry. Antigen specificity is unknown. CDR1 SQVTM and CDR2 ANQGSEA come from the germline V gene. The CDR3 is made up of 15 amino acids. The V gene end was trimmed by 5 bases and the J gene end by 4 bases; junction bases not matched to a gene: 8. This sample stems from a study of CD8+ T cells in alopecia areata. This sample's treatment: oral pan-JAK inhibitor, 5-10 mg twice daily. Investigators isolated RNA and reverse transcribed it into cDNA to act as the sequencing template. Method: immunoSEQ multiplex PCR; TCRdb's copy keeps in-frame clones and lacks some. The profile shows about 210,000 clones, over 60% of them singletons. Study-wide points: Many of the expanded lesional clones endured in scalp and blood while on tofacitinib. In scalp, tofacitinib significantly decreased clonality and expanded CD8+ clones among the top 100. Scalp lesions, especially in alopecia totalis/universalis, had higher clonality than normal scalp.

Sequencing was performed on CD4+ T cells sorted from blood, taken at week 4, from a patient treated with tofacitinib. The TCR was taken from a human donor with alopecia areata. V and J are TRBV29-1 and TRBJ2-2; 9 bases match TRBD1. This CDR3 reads CSVLGQGGITGELFF. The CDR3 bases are TGCAGCGTTTTGGGACAGGGAGGGATCACCGGGGAGCTGTTTTTT.